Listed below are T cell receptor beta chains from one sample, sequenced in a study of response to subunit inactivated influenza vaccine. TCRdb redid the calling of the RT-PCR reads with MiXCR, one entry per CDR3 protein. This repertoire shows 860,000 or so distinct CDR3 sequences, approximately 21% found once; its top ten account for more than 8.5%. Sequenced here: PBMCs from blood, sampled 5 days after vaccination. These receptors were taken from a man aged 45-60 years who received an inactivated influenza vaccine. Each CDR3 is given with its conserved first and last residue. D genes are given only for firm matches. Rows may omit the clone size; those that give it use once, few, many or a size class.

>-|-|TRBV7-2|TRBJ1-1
CASSRHRNTEAFF
TGTGCCAGCAGCAGACACAGGAACACTGAAGCTTTCTTT
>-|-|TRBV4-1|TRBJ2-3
CASRQEGRYTDTQYF
TGCGCCAGCAGACAAGAAGGCAGGTACACAGATACGCAGTATTTT
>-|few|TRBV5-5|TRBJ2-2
CASSFFRVPGELFF
TGTGCCAGCAGCTTCTTCAGGGTACCCGGGGAGCTGTTTTTT
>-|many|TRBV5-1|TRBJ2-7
CASSLWQGGPYEQYF
TGCGCCAGCAGCTTGTGGCAGGGGGGACCCTACGAGCAGTACTTC
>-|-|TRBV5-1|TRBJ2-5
CASSLSRQDETQYF
TGCGCCAGCAGCTTGAGTCGCCAGGACGAGACCCAGTACTTC
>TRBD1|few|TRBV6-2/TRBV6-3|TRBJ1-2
CASSYSDRDLTF
TGTGCCAGCAGTTACTCGGACAGGGATCTCACCTTC
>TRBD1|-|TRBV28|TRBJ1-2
CASIPGGDYGYTF
TGTGCCAGCATCCCAGGGGGCGACTATGGCTACACCTTC
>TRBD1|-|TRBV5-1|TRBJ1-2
CASAPGQGVYGYTF
TGCGCCAGCGCGCCCGGACAGGGGGTTTATGGCTACACCTTC
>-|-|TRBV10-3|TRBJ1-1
CAIAASTGTEAFF
TGTGCCATCGCCGCCAGTACGGGCACTGAAGCTTTCTTT
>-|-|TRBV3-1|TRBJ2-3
CASSQRSDTQYF
TGTGCCAGCAGCCAACGTTCAGATACGCAGTATTTT
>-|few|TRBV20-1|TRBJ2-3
CSARVWPDLLSDTQYF
TGCAGTGCTAGAGTTTGGCCCGACCTCCTCTCAGATACGCAGTATTTT
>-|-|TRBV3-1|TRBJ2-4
CASSQDRIPWAKNIQYF
TGTGCCAGCAGCCAAGACCGTATACCATGGGCCAAAAACATTCAGTACTTC
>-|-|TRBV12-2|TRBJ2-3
CASRLGLAGTTDTQYF
TGTGCAAGTCGCTTAGGACTAGCGGGAACCACAGATACGCAGTATTTT
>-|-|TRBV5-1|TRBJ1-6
CASRVGNAPNSPLHF
TGCGCCAGCAGAGTAGGTAATGCGCCAAATTCACCCCTCCACTTT
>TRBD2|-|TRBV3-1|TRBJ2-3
CASQPALTRGVGTQYF
TGTGCCTCCCAACCGGCCTTGACCCGGGGGGTTGGTACGCAGTATTTT
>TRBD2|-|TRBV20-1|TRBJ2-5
CSAETSGSETQYF
TGCAGTGCCGAGACTAGCGGATCAGAGACCCAGTACTTC